The 2 T cell receptor beta chains given below trace back to one sample, sequenced in a study of blood T cell repertoires in COVID-19 (dated by TCRdb to 2020 to 2021). Libraries were built with the immunoSEQ multiplex PCR assay. TCRdb carries this immuneACCESS record with in-frame sequences only. Its versions omit some clonotypes, under half of them owing to an unresolved V gene in the studies checked, with the rest unexplained. In this sample the table shows 100,000 or so clones, about 90% of which occur a single time. The ten biggest clones cover approximately 7% of the sample. The source material was peripheral blood. These receptors all stem from a young man in a cohort sampled during active COVID-19.

The CDR3 protein is CASSLATSGETQYF. The CDR3 DNA reads TGTGCCAGCAGCTTAGCAACTAGCGGGGAGACCCAGTACTTC. The V call is TRBV11-2, the J call TRBJ2-5, with TRBD2 identical over 9 bases. The germline gives CDR1 SGHAT, CDR2 FQNNGV. The ends lost 1 base at V and 5 bases at J; junction bases unmatched: 2. The CDR3 is made up of 14 amino acids.

This rearrangement joins TRBV5-1 to TRBJ2-5; 8 bases are shared with TRBD2. Per the germline V gene, CDR1 is SGHRS and CDR2 is YFSETQ. The CDR3 runs 16 residues. Trimming at V came to 2 bases and at J to 2 bases, leaving 8 bases not matched to a gene. CDR3 nucleotides: TGCGCCAGCAGCTTAGGGGCGGGGGGATCGCAAGAGACCCAGTACTTC. Translating it yields CASSLGAGGSQETQYF.